A selection of T cell receptor beta chains follows, all from one sample in a study of cytomegalovirus exposure and HLA in healthy donors. Sequenced by immunoSEQ multiplex PCR; TCRdb stores in-frame clones only, minus some. The top ten clones hold around 0.42% of a sample with around 210,000 clones, around 79% of them seen once. Specimen: PBMCs. These TCRs come from a male donor in good health and CMV-seropositive. Each CDR3 is given with its conserved first and last residue. Each record gives: V gene, D gene, J gene, clone size, CDR3 DNA, CDR3 protein. The D gene is left open where the match is weak. Some rows mark clone size as missing; the rest say once, few, many or name a class of expanded clone.

V gene: TRBV7-2
D gene: TRBD1
J gene: TRBJ2-7
clone size: -
CDR3 DNA: TGTGCCAGCAGCTTAGTTGTAATTTTTGGGACAGGGTTCTACGAGCAGTACTTC
CDR3 protein: CASSLVVIFGTGFYEQYF

V gene: TRBV5-1
D gene: -
J gene: TRBJ2-2
clone size: -
CDR3 DNA: TGCGCCAGCAGCTTATCCTCGTCCAGGGGTTTTGGGGAGCTGTTTTTT
CDR3 protein: CASSLSSSRGFGELFF

V gene: TRBV6-5
D gene: -
J gene: TRBJ1-1
clone size: few
CDR3 DNA: TGTGCCAGCATTTCTGGGGGGAGAAACGAAGCTTTCTTT
CDR3 protein: CASISGGRNEAFF

V gene: TRBV30
D gene: -
J gene: TRBJ1-6
clone size: -
CDR3 DNA: TGTGCCTGGAACAAGGGCCGTATGAGGGATTCACCCCTCCACTTT
CDR3 protein: CAWNKGRMRDSPLHF

V gene: TRBV7-3
D gene: -
J gene: TRBJ1-6
clone size: -
CDR3 DNA: TGTGCCAGCAGCTTAAGGCAGGGGAACTCACCCCTCCACTTT
CDR3 protein: CASSLRQGNSPLHF

V gene: TRBV11-2
D gene: TRBD1
J gene: TRBJ2-7
clone size: -
CDR3 DNA: TGTGCCAGCAGCCCAGACAGGGGAGGCGTAGGGCAGTACTTC
CDR3 protein: CASSPDRGGVGQYF

V gene: TRBV27
D gene: TRBD2
J gene: TRBJ2-1
clone size: -
CDR3 DNA: TGTGCCAGCAGTGCGGGACTATCGGGGTATTACAATGAGCAGTTCTTC
CDR3 protein: CASSAGLSGYYNEQFF

V gene: TRBV9
D gene: TRBD2
J gene: TRBJ2-7
clone size: once
CDR3 DNA: TGTGCCAGCAGCGTGACGGGACTAGCGGGAGAAGAGCAGTACTTC
CDR3 protein: CASSVTGLAGEEQYF

V gene: TRBV6-4
D gene: -
J gene: TRBJ1-1
clone size: few
CDR3 DNA: TGTGCCAGCAGGGCTACCAGGGACACTGAAGCTTTCTTT
CDR3 protein: CASRATRDTEAFF

V gene: TRBV27
D gene: TRBD1
J gene: TRBJ2-1
clone size: -
CDR3 DNA: TGTGCCAGCAGTTCACTAGGGACAGAGTGGACTGAGCAGTTCTTC
CDR3 protein: CASSSLGTEWTEQFF

V gene: TRBV4-3
D gene: TRBD2
J gene: TRBJ2-1
clone size: few
CDR3 DNA: TGCGCCAGCAGCCAAGATTTAAGCGGGGGGACCTGGGTTGGCCCCTACAATGAGCAGTTCTTC
CDR3 protein: CASSQDLSGGTWVGPYNEQFF

V gene: TRBV9
D gene: -
J gene: TRBJ2-5
clone size: -
CDR3 DNA: TGTGCCAGCAGCGGGCAGGGGACAGAGACCCAGTACTTC
CDR3 protein: CASSGQGTETQYF

V gene: TRBV11-3
D gene: -
J gene: TRBJ2-7
clone size: -
CDR3 DNA: TGTGCCAGTTCACAGGGAGTCTACGAGCAGTACTTC
CDR3 protein: CASSQGVYEQYF

V gene: TRBV6-5
D gene: TRBD1
J gene: TRBJ2-5
clone size: -
CDR3 DNA: TGTGCCAGCAGTTACACAGGGGGCGCATGGGAGACCCAGTACTTC
CDR3 protein: CASSYTGGAWETQYF

V gene: TRBV6-1
D gene: -
J gene: TRBJ1-2
clone size: -
CDR3 DNA: TGTGCCAGCAGTGACTTAGTGGGGCAGGGCTACACCTTC
CDR3 protein: CASSDLVGQGYTF

V gene: TRBV7-9
D gene: -
J gene: TRBJ2-3
clone size: few
CDR3 DNA: TGTGCCAGCAGCCTCTCCGGCACAGATACGCAGTATTTT
CDR3 protein: CASSLSGTDTQYF

V gene: TRBV2
D gene: TRBD2
J gene: TRBJ2-5
clone size: -
CDR3 DNA: TGTGCCAGCAGGGGGACTAGCGTCGAGACCCAGTACTTC
CDR3 protein: CASRGTSVETQYF

V gene: TRBV7-2
D gene: -
J gene: TRBJ2-3
clone size: -
CDR3 DNA: TGTGCCAGCAGCTTAGGACCTAGCGGCACAGATACGCAGTATTTT
CDR3 protein: CASSLGPSGTDTQYF

V gene: TRBV6-5
D gene: -
J gene: TRBJ2-3
clone size: -
CDR3 DNA: TGTGCCAGCAGTTACAGCAGGGGACTAACAGATACGCAGTATTTT
CDR3 protein: CASSYSRGLTDTQYF

V gene: TRBV7-2
D gene: TRBD2
J gene: TRBJ2-1
clone size: -
CDR3 DNA: TGTGCCAGCCGGTCTAGCGGGGTCCCCCAGCAGTTCTTC
CDR3 protein: CASRSSGVPQQFF

V gene: TRBV7-9
D gene: TRBD1
J gene: TRBJ1-5
clone size: -
CDR3 DNA: TGTGCCAGCAGCTCGGACAGGGGCTCGCTCTATAGCAATCAGCCCCAGCATTTT
CDR3 protein: CASSSDRGSLYSNQPQHF

V gene: TRBV18
D gene: -
J gene: TRBJ2-5
clone size: -
CDR3 DNA: TGTGCCAGCTCACCAAACGCTATCCAAGAGACCCAGTACTTC
CDR3 protein: CASSPNAIQETQYF

V gene: TRBV28
D gene: -
J gene: TRBJ1-2
clone size: few
CDR3 DNA: TGTGCCAGCAGCCACCCCGCGGGGGGGGGATATGGCTACACCTTC
CDR3 protein: CASSHPAGGGYGYTF

V gene: TRBV28
D gene: TRBD1
J gene: TRBJ1-2
clone size: -
CDR3 DNA: TGTGCCAGCAGTTCAGGACAGGGAAGGAGTGGCTACACCTTC
CDR3 protein: CASSSGQGRSGYTF

V gene: TRBV9
D gene: TRBD2
J gene: TRBJ2-7
clone size: -
CDR3 DNA: TGTGCCAGCAGCGTAGAAGCGGGACCGTCCTACGAGCAGTACTTC
CDR3 protein: CASSVEAGPSYEQYF

V gene: TRBV5-1
D gene: -
J gene: TRBJ2-5
clone size: -
CDR3 DNA: TGCGCCAGCAGCTTGGGGGGGCCGCAAGAGACCCAGTACTTC
CDR3 protein: CASSLGGPQETQYF

V gene: TRBV27
D gene: TRBD2
J gene: TRBJ2-1
clone size: once
CDR3 DNA: TGTGCCAGCAGCGCGACTAGCGGGGGGTTTTACAATGAGCAGTTCTTC
CDR3 protein: CASSATSGGFYNEQFF

V gene: TRBV9
D gene: -
J gene: TRBJ2-7
clone size: -
CDR3 DNA: TGTGCCAGCAGCCAAGGACAGTCCCCCTACGAGCAGTACTTC
CDR3 protein: CASSQGQSPYEQYF

V gene: TRBV11-1
D gene: TRBD2
J gene: TRBJ2-5
clone size: -
CDR3 DNA: TGTGCCAGCAGCTTAGATTCTAGCGGGGAGACCCAGTACTTC
CDR3 protein: CASSLDSSGETQYF

V gene: TRBV6-5
D gene: -
J gene: TRBJ1-5
clone size: -
CDR3 DNA: TGTGCCAGCAGTTTGGGGGGTTTTGGCAGCAATCAGCCCCAGCATTTT
CDR3 protein: CASSLGGFGSNQPQHF

V gene: TRBV9
D gene: -
J gene: TRBJ1-3
clone size: -
CDR3 DNA: TGTGCCAGCAGCCCCGGACAGTTCGCTGGAAACACCATATATTTT
CDR3 protein: CASSPGQFAGNTIYF

V gene: TRBV7-2
D gene: TRBD2
J gene: TRBJ2-1
clone size: -
CDR3 DNA: TGTGCCAGCAGCCGACAGACTAGCGGCTTGTACAATGAGCAGTTCTTC
CDR3 protein: CASSRQTSGLYNEQFF

V gene: TRBV11-2
D gene: TRBD1
J gene: TRBJ2-7
clone size: few
CDR3 DNA: TGTGCCAGCAGCTTTCTTTCCGGGACAGGGGGTAACGAGCAGTACTTC
CDR3 protein: CASSFLSGTGGNEQYF

V gene: TRBV7-9
D gene: TRBD1
J gene: TRBJ2-5
clone size: -
CDR3 DNA: TGTGCCAGCAGCGGATCCGGACAGGGCGAAGAGACCCAGTACTTC
CDR3 protein: CASSGSGQGEETQYF

V gene: TRBV7-3
D gene: -
J gene: TRBJ2-3
clone size: few
CDR3 DNA: TGTGCCAGCAGCTTCCAGGGGGGCCAGGGAGATACGCAGTATTTT
CDR3 protein: CASSFQGGQGDTQYF

V gene: TRBV6-5
D gene: -
J gene: TRBJ1-1
clone size: once
CDR3 DNA: TGTGCCAGCAGTTCACGGGGGGTTGGAGCTTTCTTT
CDR3 protein: CASSSRGVGAFF

V gene: TRBV6-1
D gene: TRBD1
J gene: TRBJ2-1
clone size: -
CDR3 DNA: TGTGCCAGCAGCTCACAGGGGCGGAACAATGAGCAGTTCTTC
CDR3 protein: CASSSQGRNNEQFF

V gene: TRBV6-5
D gene: -
J gene: TRBJ2-1
clone size: -
CDR3 DNA: TGTGCCAGCAGTTTAGTCCGGGGGAGCTCCTACAATGAGCAGTTCTTC
CDR3 protein: CASSLVRGSSYNEQFF

V gene: TRBV5-1
D gene: -
J gene: TRBJ2-2
clone size: few
CDR3 DNA: TGCGCCAGCAGGCGGGCAGAGAACACCGGGGAGCTGTTTTTT
CDR3 protein: CASRRAENTGELFF

V gene: TRBV6-5
D gene: TRBD2
J gene: TRBJ2-1
clone size: -
CDR3 DNA: TGTGCCAGCAACCGCGGGAGTAGCGATGAGCAGTTCTTC
CDR3 protein: CASNRGSSDEQFF

V gene: TRBV7-8
D gene: -
J gene: TRBJ2-5
clone size: few
CDR3 DNA: TGTGCCAGCAGCCCCCGCCCGAGGTATGAGCAGTACTTC
CDR3 protein: CASSPRPRYEQYF

V gene: TRBV5-1
D gene: TRBD1
J gene: TRBJ1-1
clone size: few
CDR3 DNA: TGCGCCAGCAGCTTGGAGACAGGGACGGTGGGTGAAGCTTTCTTT
CDR3 protein: CASSLETGTVGEAFF

V gene: TRBV5-8
D gene: -
J gene: TRBJ1-2
clone size: -
CDR3 DNA: TGTGCCAGCAGCTTGGCAGGGGTCTATGGCTACACCTTC
CDR3 protein: CASSLAGVYGYTF

V gene: TRBV4-1
D gene: TRBD2
J gene: TRBJ2-7
clone size: few
CDR3 DNA: TGCGCCAGCAGCCAAGAGGGACTAGTGTACGAGCAGTACTTC
CDR3 protein: CASSQEGLVYEQYF

V gene: TRBV7-9
D gene: -
J gene: TRBJ1-6
clone size: -
CDR3 DNA: TGTGCCAGCAGCTTAGATCCCTTATTCCCCCTCCACTTT
CDR3 protein: CASSLDPLFPLHF

V gene: TRBV30
D gene: -
J gene: TRBJ2-5
clone size: -
CDR3 DNA: TGTGCCTGGAGGGTGGCGGGACGGTCTCGGGAGCAGTACTTC
CDR3 protein: CAWRVAGRSREQYF

V gene: TRBV27
D gene: -
J gene: TRBJ2-5
clone size: -
CDR3 DNA: TGTGCCAGCAGTCTGCAGTACCAAGAGACCCAGTACTTC
CDR3 protein: CASSLQYQETQYF

V gene: TRBV11-2
D gene: TRBD1
J gene: TRBJ1-1
clone size: few
CDR3 DNA: TGTGCCAGCAGCCTTGACAGGGGGCCCACTGAAGCTTTCTTT
CDR3 protein: CASSLDRGPTEAFF

V gene: TRBV18
D gene: TRBD2
J gene: TRBJ2-7
clone size: few
CDR3 DNA: TGTGCCAGCTCACCGGGAACTAGCGGGGTCCTGGACGAGCAGTACTTC
CDR3 protein: CASSPGTSGVLDEQYF

V gene: TRBV9
D gene: -
J gene: TRBJ1-2
clone size: -
CDR3 DNA: TGTGCCAGCAGCCCTCGAGACAGTCTTCTTGAGGGCTACACCTTC
CDR3 protein: CASSPRDSLLEGYTF